Listed below are T cell receptor beta chains from one sample, sequenced in a study of blood T cells in healthy people across ages. TCRdb redid the calling of the 5' RACE reads with MiXCR, one entry per CDR3 protein. The sample carries about 400,000 distinct CDR3 sequences, roughly half recorded once. Sample: blood. These receptors originate from a man between 60 and 70 years old in good health. CDR3s include the opening cysteine and the closing phenylalanine or tryptophan. Size values are once, few and many counts, or a class for expanded clones, and some rows have none.

clone_size	j_call	v_call	cdr3_aa
once	TRBJ2-3	TRBV20-1	CSASPPTSGSTDTQYF
few	TRBJ1-2	TRBV10-3	CAAGGQGHYGYTF
many	TRBJ2-5	TRBV29-1	CSVERGQGKTQYF
-	TRBJ2-5	TRBV7-6	CASSPLMGETQYF
-	TRBJ2-3	TRBV5-1	CASSLSTDPRTDTQYF
-	TRBJ2-7	TRBV7-3	CASSLSGYGTEQYF
-	TRBJ2-4	TRBV25-1	CASSPPSGTRDIQYF
few	TRBJ2-6	TRBV10-2	CASTGAAEGANVLTF
-	-	TRBV6-2/TRBV6-3	CASAPVGTYEQYF
-	-	TRBV7-9	CASSPDRVVVDEQYF
-	-	TRBV7-9	CASSVTGRYEQYF
few	TRBJ1-5	TRBV5-1	CASSLGTYSNQPQHF
once	TRBJ2-5	TRBV5-6	CASSFTGTEETQYF
-	TRBJ2-1	TRBV2	CASSQGGAVLFF
many	TRBJ2-7	TRBV20-1	CSAQPDSYEQYF
-	TRBJ2-2	TRBV2	CASRTGGDTGELFF
many	TRBJ2-3	TRBV6-5	CASSLAVPTDTQYF
-	TRBJ1-6	TRBV12-3/TRBV12-4	CASSDRGYSPLHF
-	TRBJ2-1	TRBV5-1	CASSFGTGGNEQFF
-	TRBJ1-1	TRBV5-1	CASNRKQGETEAFF